This T cell receptor beta chain stems from a study of graft-versus-host responses after intestinal transplantation. Study-level background: Once they had received anti-thymocyte globulin induction, all recipients took tacrolimus and steroids for around 3 years. Broader study findings: GvH clones occurred in recipient marrow; some first appeared in ileum or blood. Within the allografts of patients who had graft-donor T cell macrochimerism, graft-versus-host to host-versus-graft clonal ratios were high.

Germline CDR1 reads SQVTM; CDR2 reads ANQGSEA. J lost 3 bases, V lost 4 bases, and 6 bases had no gene match. The CDR3 runs to 14 residues. To note about this clone: Antigen unknown.

Using immunoSEQ multiplex PCR, the repertoire was profiled, and TCRdb retains in-frame clones only, with some absent. The data hold under 150,000 clones, with 90% observed a single time. The rearrangement links TRBV29-1 to TRBJ2-1, with 7 bases aligning to TRBD2. The specimen was unstimulated CD4+ T cells sorted from spleen or lymph node cells, collected before intestinal transplant. This TCR was recovered from a human donor who received an intestinal transplant. As DNA, the CDR3 is TGCAGCGTTGCCCGAAGCGGGAACTACAATGAGCAGTTCTTC. It translates to CSVARSGNYNEQFF.